A single T cell receptor (beta chain) is shown here with its context. The antigen is undetermined. Data came from immunoSEQ multiplex PCR; TCRdb stores just in-frame clones and leaves some out. This sample has some 130,000 clones, with 75% to 90% found just once. The source of the sample is a study of T cell responses to AZD1222 COVID-19 vaccine. Study outcomes and limitations: Unmutated variant regions reportedly attract nearly half of all spike-specific TCRs. Vaccine-associated CD4 TCRs spanned spike, dominant at 160-218 and 743-854.

This TCR was sampled from an adult in good health. The material was peripheral blood, obtained on day 0 of AZD1222 vaccination.

The chain's CDR3 is CASSIEGGRTERHTEAFF. Here the CDR3 DNA reads TGTGCCAGTAGTATAGAAGGAGGACGGACCGAAAGGCACACTGAAGCTTTCTTT. The chain joins TRBV19 to TRBJ1-1; D not resolved. CDR1 is LNHDA and CDR2 is SQIVND in the germline V gene (reference sequence). V was shortened by 0 bases and J by 3 bases, with 20 bases between the two germline ends. This CDR3 region has 18 residues.